This record looks at one T cell receptor (beta chain) sequence and its context. The sample comes from a study of control samples from healthy donors and cancer patients. Only in-frame clones appear in the TCRdb table, and some are missing; sequencing was by immunoSEQ multiplex PCR. Seen here are roughly 88,000 clones, about nine tenths observed once, and the top ten hold 0.92%. Specimen: blood. The receptor's source is a woman aged 25 to 39 in good health.

Here the CDR3 DNA reads TGTGCTAGTGGGGACGGTCGTCCCCAGCATTTT. As protein: CASGDGRPQHF. The rearrangement links TRBV12-5 to TRBJ1-5; D remains unclear. Trimming cost V 6 bases and J 10 bases, with 10 bases left between them. The CDR3 contains 11 residues. Germline CDR1 and CDR2: LGHNT and FRNRAP.